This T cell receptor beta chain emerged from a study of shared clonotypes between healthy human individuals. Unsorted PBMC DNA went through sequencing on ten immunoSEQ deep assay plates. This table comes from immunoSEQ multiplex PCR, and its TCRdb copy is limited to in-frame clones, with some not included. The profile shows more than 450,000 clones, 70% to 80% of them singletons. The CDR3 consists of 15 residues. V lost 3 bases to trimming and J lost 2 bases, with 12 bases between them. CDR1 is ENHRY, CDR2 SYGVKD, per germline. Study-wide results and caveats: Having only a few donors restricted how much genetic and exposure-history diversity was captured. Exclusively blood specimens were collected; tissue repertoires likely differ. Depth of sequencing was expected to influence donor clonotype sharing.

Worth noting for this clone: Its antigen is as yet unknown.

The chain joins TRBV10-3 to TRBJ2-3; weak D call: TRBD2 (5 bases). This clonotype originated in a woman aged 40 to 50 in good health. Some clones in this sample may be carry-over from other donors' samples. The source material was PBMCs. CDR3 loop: CAISDFPGSTDTQYF. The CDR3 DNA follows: TGTGCCATCAGTGATTTTCCGGGATCCACAGATACGCAGTATTTT.